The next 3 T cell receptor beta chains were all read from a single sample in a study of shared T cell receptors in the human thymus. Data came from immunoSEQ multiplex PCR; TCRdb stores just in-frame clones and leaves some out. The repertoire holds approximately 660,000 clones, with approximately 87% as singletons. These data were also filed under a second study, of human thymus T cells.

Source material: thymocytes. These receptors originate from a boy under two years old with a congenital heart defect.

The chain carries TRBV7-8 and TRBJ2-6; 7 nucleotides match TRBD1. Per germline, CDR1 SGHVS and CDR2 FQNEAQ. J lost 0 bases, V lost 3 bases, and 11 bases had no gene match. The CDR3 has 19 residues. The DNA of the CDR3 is TGTGCCAGCAGCTTTACTCCCGGGACAGAGATCTCTGGGGCCAACGTCCTGACTTTC. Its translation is CASSFTPGTEISGANVLTF.

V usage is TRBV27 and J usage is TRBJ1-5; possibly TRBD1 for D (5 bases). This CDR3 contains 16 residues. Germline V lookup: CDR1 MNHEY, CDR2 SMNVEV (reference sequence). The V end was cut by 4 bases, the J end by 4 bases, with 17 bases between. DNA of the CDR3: TGTGCCAGCAGTTCCCAAGGACAATTAGGGAATCAGCCCCAGCATTTT. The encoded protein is CASSSQGQLGNQPQHF.

The CDR3 protein is CAWEDRGNGNTIYF. The CDR3 nucleotides are TGTGCCTGGGAGGACAGGGGTAATGGAAACACCATATATTTT. The chain links TRBV30 to TRBJ1-3; 9 bases agree with TRBD1. The V gene's germline CDR1 is GTSNPN and CDR2 SVGIG (reference sequence). The CDR3 is 14 amino acids. The trim removed 5 bases at V and 3 bases at J, leaving 5 bases unmatched.